Listed below are T cell receptor beta chains from one sample, sequenced in a study of metastatic and nonmetastatic thyroid tumors. TCRdb re-processed the PCR reads through MiXCR. This table holds 4,500 to 6,000 clones, 28% found once. Material: adjacent normal tissue. These receptors originate from a female donor with papillary thyroid cancer or a benign thyroid nodule (not recorded which). Some clones in this sample may be carry-over from other donors' samples. Each CDR3 is given with its conserved first and last residue.

TRBV5-6,CASSLFVRVSGNYGYTF
TRBV2,CASSEQGARNTEAFF
TRBV27,CASALSANRDGYTF
TRBV27,CASSLEGRRNQPQHF
TRBV12-3/TRBV12-4,CASSTTASGSTDTQYF
TRBV7-9,CASSFPRGTEAFF
TRBV27,CASKSGQQDQPQHF
TRBV6-1,CASSVLQVPNTGELFF
TRBV28,CASRTQGTSGRMNEQFF
TRBV6-5,CASSYWPSGHTDTQYF
TRBV28,CASRDWTYGYTF
TRBV5-4,CASSLGQGGAETQYF
TRBV5-1,CASGHRTNTGELFF
TRBV11-3,CASSFGRSRRETQYF
TRBV4-1,CASSQAPGANTEAFF
TRBV27,CASKNTQNTEAFF
TRBV20-1,CSASKHLGTYEQYF
TRBV28,CASSLNAPQGPPSSYNEQFF
TRBV2,CASKPSGPPTEAFF
TRBV7-9,CASKQGAINTEAFF
TRBV7-9,CASSRRGGHPQHF
TRBV6-1,CATGGDNEQFF
TRBV7-3,CASTLSPSSYNEQFF
TRBV6-2/TRBV6-3,CASSYRAGPADTQYF
TRBV5-1,CASSLVRGSYEQYF
TRBV7-3,CASSLGGSGITGELFF
TRBV10-1,CASSEEAGGPHNEQFF
TRBV20-1,CSARDLLTALKKGTNENTIYF
TRBV27,CASSLFRQNTGELFF
TRBV27,CASRKGGNGPGELFF
TRBV20-1,CSARGEREEWNTGELFF
TRBV30,CAWSAVYGYTF
TRBV6-5,CASSYSLGNQPQHF
TRBV9,CASSVAGTSVHNEQFF
TRBV9,CASSQNQGLDEQFF
TRBV7-3,CASSPQGCANTGELFF
TRBV30,CASTRDGGTGELFF
TRBV6-1,CASTGTGGTGELFF
TRBV20-1,CSARAPYGQGSNTGELFF
TRBV20-1,CSAGAPGRAYEQYF
TRBV20-1,CSAPTAEGYTF
TRBV11-2,CASSETGVKTDTQYF
TRBV27,CASSLSSQETQYF